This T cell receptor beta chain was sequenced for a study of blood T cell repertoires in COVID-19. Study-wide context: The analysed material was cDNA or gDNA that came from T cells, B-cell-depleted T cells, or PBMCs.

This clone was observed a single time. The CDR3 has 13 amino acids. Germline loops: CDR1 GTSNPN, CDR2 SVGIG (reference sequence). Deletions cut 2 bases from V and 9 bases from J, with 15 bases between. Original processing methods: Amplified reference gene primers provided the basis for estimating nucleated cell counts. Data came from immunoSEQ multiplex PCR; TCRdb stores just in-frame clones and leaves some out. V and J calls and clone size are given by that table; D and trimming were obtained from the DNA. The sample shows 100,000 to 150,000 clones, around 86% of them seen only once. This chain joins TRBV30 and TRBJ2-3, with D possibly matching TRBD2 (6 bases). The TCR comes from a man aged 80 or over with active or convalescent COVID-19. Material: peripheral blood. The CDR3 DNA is TGTGCCTGGAGTCCCACGGGACTCCTAACGCAGTATTTT. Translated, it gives CAWSPTGLLTQYF.